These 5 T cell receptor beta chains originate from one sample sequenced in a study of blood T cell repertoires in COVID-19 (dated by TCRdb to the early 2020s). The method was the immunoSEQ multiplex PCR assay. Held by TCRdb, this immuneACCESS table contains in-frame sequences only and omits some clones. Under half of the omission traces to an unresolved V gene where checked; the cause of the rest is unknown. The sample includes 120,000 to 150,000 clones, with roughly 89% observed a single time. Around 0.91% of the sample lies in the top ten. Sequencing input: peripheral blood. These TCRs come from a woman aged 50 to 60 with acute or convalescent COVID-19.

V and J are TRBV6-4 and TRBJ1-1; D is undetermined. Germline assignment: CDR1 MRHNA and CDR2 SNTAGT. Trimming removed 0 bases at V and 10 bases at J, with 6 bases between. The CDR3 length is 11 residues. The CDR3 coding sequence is TGTGCCAGCAGTGACTCGCGAATAGCTTTCTTT. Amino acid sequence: CASSDSRIAFF.

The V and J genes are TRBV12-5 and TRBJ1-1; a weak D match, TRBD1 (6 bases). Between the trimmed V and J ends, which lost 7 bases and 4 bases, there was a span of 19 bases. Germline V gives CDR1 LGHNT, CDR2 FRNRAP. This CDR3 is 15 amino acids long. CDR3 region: CASVPETGASTEAFF. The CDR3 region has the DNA TGTGCTAGTGTCCCTGAGACAGGTGCGAGCACTGAAGCTTTCTTT.

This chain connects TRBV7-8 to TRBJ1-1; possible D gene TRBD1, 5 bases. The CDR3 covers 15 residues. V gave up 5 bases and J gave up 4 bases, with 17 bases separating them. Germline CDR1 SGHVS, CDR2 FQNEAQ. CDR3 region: CASSPPQGRATEAFF. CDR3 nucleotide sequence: TGTGCCAGCAGCCCCCCCCAAGGCAGGGCCACTGAAGCTTTCTTT.

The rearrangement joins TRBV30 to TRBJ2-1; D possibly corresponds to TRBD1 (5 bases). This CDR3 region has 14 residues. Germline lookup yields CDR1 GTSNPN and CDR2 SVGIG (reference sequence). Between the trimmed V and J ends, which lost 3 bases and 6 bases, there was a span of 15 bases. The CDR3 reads CAWRGVLRGNEQFF. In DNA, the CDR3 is TGTGCCTGGAGAGGGGTTCTTAGGGGCAATGAGCAGTTCTTC.

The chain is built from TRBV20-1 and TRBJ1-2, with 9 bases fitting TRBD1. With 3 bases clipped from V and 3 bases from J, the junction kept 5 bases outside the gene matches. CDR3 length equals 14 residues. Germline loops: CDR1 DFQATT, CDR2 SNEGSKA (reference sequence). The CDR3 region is CSASPGQGDYGYTF. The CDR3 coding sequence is TGCAGTGCTAGTCCGGGACAGGGTGACTATGGCTACACCTTC.